Below are 14 T cell receptor beta chains sequenced from a single sample in a study of blood T cells in healthy people across ages. PCR was performed a second time for about 6 to 12 cycles using a sample-barcoded 5' primer and a J-beta primer mix. Each CDR3 protein is one row after TCRdb ran MiXCR on the 5' RACE reads. The repertoire includes 700,000 to 900,000 distinct CDR3 sequences, about 53% of them detected once, and 41% sits in the top ten. The source material was blood. The receptor set was obtained from an elderly man in good health.

This clonotype appeared a few times. The gene calls are TRBV27 and TRBJ1-1, with TRBD1 as a possible D gene (5 bases). CDR3 length: 14 amino acids. The V gene's germline CDR1 is MNHEY and CDR2 SMNVEV (reference sequence). Deletions cut 7 bases from V and 4 bases from J, with 16 bases between. CDR3 amino acids: CASTARLGATEAFF. DNA of the CDR3: TGTGCCAGCACGGCGCGCCTCGGGGCCACTGAAGCTTTCTTT.

The rearrangement links TRBV24-1 to TRBJ2-6; D may be TRBD1 or TRBD2 (5 bases each). The length of the CDR3 is 14 residues. Per germline, CDR1 KGHDR and CDR2 SFDVKD. V was trimmed by 9 bases and J by 4 bases, leaving 12 bases between them. The CDR3 nucleotides are TGTGCCACCCAGATGGGGACCGGGGCCAACGTCCTGACTTTC. Protein sequence: CATQMGTGANVLTF.

This chain joins TRBV29-1 and TRBJ1-4; D not resolved. V dropped 7 bases and J dropped 8 bases, with 11 bases sitting between them. The CDR3 length is 11 residues. Germline V gene lookup returns CDR1 SQVTM and CDR2 ANQGSEA. The CDR3 DNA follows: TGCAGCGCCGCCTTCTTAGAAAAACTGTTTTTT. It encodes CSAAFLEKLFF.

V is TRBV3-1 and J is TRBJ2-7; 9 positions agree with TRBD2. The CDR3 sequence is 16 residues long. The junction had 10 bases not matched to a gene; V was cut back by 3 bases and J by 4 bases. Per the germline V gene, CDR1 is LGHDT and CDR2 is YNNKEL (reference sequence). In DNA, the CDR3 is TGTGCCAGCAGCCACCTGGGGGCGGGAGGGGGTTACGAGCAGTACTTC. This sequence encodes CASSHLGAGGGYEQYF.

The gene calls are TRBV20-1 and TRBJ2-3, with TRBD1 matching 10 bases. The germline V gene encodes CDR1 DFQATT and CDR2 SNEGSKA (reference sequence). V lost 6 bases and J lost 14; bases outside the gene matches: 20. The CDR3 is made up of 15 amino acids. CDR3 nucleotide sequence: TGCAGTGCCGATCGGGACAGGGGAGGGATCAGAGACGCGTATTTT. It codes for CSADRDRGGIRDAYF.

V is TRBV14 and J is TRBJ2-5; D is unresolved. The CDR3 consists of 14 residues. Trimming stripped 0 bases from V and 5 bases from J, with 10 bases between. The germline CDR1 and CDR2 sequences are SGHDN and FVKESK. As DNA, the CDR3 is TGTGCCAGCAGCCAAGACATAGCCCGGGAGACCCAGTACTTC. This codes for CASSQDIARETQYF.

This clonotype was recorded once. The genes are TRBV6-6 and TRBJ2-7; D unresolved. Trimming stripped 6 bases from V and 3 bases from J, with 12 bases between. Germline-derived CDR1 and CDR2 are MNHNY and SVGAGI (reference sequence). This CDR3 comprises 13 residues. The DNA of the CDR3 is TGTGCCAGCAGCACCCGGGTCGTCTACGAGCAGTACTTC. Amino acid sequence: CASSTRVVYEQYF.

This clonotype showed up just a few times. This chain uses TRBV4-1 with TRBJ2-1; 9 positions match TRBD1. With 1 base clipped from V and 5 bases from J, the junction kept 15 bases outside the gene matches. The CDR3 contains 19 residues. The germline V gene has CDR1 MGHRA and CDR2 YSYEKL. The CDR3 nucleotides read TGCGCCAGCAGCCAAGCTCGGACAGGGGAGCGCGGACCGGACAATGAGCAGTTCTTC. This encodes CASSQARTGERGPDNEQFF.

In the case of this clonotype: Germline is not matched at one junction end, which may reflect a read error. The V call is TRBV6-1, the J call TRBJ2-3, with 9 bases identical to TRBD1. The CDR3 loop spans 15 amino acids. Germline-derived CDR1 and CDR2 are MNHNS and SASEGT. The CDR3 loop is CASGEVTGGLWSAYF. In nucleotides, the CDR3 is TGTGCCAGCGGTGAAGTGACAGGGGGATTGTGGAGCGCGTATTTT.

This clonotype occurred a few times. The chain recombines TRBV6-5 with TRBJ1-6; D might be TRBD1 (5 bases). Germline V lookup: CDR1 MNHEY, CDR2 SVGAGI. V lost 0 bases and J 0 bases, leaving 12 bases between the germline ends. The CDR3 consists of 18 residues. The CDR3 DNA is TGTGCCAGCAGTTACTCGGACACACTCAGCTCCTATAATTCACCCCTCCACTTT. Protein: CASSYSDTLSSYNSPLHF.

This sequence joins TRBV11-2 and TRBJ2-1; 8 nucleotides line up with TRBD1. Per the germline V gene, CDR1 is SGHAT and CDR2 is FQNNGV. The V segment lost 9 bases and the J segment 7 bases; nucleotides outside the gene matches: 14. The length of the CDR3 is 15 residues. The CDR3 sequence is CASQSGAGGLNEQFF. The CDR3, as DNA: TGTGCCAGTCAGAGTGGGGCAGGGGGCCTGAATGAGCAGTTCTTC.

A few counts support this clonotype. Possible read error: a much larger clone is one base away. The chain is built from TRBV20-1 and TRBJ2-7, with 11 bases lining up with TRBD2. The germline V gene encodes CDR1 DFQATT and CDR2 SNEGSKA (reference sequence). The trim removed 6 bases at V and 7 bases at J, leaving 11 bases unmatched. CDR3 length equals 14 residues. CDR3: CSAPTSGMLNEQYF. The CDR3 nucleotides are TGCAGTGCACCGACTAGCGGGATGCTCAATGAGCAGTACTTC.

This rearrangement joins TRBV5-1 to TRBJ2-7, with 7 bases lining up with TRBD2. The CDR3 has 17 amino acids. CDR1 is SGHRS and CDR2 is YFSETQ in the germline V gene. V shed 0 bases, J shed 6 bases, and the junction held 15 bases outside the gene matches. For the CDR3, the DNA is TGCGCCAGCAGCTTGGGACGACTAGCTCAAATGGTTGGCGAGCAGTACTTC. This gives the protein CASSLGRLAQMVGEQYF.

This clonotype has a count of ten or more. The chain carries TRBV7-2 and TRBJ2-3; no firm D call. Trimming took off 3 bases at V and 6 bases at J, with 13 bases between the two ends. CDR3 size: 14 residues. Germline lookup yields CDR1 SGHTA and CDR2 FQGNSA. Written as DNA, the CDR3 is TGTGCCAGCAGCTTTGGTGGCGGTGCGGATACGCAGTATTTT. Its protein is CASSFGGGADTQYF.